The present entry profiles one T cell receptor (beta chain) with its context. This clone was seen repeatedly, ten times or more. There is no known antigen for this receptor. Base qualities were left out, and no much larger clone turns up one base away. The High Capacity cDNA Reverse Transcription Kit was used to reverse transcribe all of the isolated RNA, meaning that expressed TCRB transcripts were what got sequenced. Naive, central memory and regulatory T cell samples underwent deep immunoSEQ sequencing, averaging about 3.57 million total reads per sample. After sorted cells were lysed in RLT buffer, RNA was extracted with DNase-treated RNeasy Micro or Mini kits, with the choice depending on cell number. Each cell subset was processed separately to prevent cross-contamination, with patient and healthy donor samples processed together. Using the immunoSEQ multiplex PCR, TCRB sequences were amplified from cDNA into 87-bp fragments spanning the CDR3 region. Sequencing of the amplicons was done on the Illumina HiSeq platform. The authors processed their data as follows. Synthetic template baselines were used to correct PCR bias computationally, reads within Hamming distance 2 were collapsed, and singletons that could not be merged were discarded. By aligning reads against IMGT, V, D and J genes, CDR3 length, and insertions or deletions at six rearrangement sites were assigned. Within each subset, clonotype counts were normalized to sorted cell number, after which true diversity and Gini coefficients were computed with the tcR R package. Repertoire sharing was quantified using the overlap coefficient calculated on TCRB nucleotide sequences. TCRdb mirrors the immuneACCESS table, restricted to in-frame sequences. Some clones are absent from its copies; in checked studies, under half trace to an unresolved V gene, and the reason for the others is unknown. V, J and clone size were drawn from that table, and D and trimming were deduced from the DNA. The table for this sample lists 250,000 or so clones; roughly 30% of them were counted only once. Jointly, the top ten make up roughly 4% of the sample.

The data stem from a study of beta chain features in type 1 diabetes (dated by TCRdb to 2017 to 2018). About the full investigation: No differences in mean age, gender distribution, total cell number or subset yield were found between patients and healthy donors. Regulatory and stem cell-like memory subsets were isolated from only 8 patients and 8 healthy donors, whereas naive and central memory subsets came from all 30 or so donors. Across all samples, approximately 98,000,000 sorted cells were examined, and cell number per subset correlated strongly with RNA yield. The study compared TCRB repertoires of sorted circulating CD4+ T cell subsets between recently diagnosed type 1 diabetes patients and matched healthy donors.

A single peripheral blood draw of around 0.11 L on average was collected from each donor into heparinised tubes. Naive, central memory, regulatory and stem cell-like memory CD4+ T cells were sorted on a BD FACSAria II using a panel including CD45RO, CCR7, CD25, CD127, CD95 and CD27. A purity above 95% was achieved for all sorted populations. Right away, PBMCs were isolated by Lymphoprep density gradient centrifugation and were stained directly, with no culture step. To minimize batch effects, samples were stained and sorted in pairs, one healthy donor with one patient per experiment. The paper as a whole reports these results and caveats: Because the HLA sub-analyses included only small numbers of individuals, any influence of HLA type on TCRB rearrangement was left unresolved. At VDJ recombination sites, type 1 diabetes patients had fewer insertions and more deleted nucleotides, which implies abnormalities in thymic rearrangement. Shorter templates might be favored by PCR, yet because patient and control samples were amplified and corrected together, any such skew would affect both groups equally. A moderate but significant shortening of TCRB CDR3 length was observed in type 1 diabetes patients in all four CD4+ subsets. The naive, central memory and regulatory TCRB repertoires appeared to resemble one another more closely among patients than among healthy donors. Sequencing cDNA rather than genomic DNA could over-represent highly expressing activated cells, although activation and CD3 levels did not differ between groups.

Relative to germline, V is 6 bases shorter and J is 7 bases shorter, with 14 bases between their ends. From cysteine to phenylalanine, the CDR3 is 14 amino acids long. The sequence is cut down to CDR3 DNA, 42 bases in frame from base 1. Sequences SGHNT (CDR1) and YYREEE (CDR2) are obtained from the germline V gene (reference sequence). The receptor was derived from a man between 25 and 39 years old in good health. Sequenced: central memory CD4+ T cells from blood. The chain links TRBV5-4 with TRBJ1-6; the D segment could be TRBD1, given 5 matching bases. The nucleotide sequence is TGTGCCAGCAACGAGGGGTATGCGAATTCACCCCTCCACTTT. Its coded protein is CASNEGYANSPLHF.